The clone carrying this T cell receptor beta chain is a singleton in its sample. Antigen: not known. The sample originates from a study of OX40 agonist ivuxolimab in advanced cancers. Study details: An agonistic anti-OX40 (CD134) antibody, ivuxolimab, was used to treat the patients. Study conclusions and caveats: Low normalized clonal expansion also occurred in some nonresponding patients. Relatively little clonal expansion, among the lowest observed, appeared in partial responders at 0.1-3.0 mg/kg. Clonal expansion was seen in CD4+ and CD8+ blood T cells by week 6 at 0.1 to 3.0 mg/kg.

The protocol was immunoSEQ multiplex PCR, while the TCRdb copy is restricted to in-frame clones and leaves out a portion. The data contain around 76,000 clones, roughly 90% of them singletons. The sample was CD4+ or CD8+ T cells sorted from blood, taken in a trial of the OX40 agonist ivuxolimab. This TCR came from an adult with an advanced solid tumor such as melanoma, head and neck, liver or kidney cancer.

The CDR3 DNA sequence: TGTGCCAGCAGTGGGCAGATGAACACTGAAGCTTTCTTT. It specifies CASSGQMNTEAFF. V is TRBV2 and J is TRBJ1-1; D gene uncertain. The CDR3 is 13 residues long. V lost 4 bases and J lost 0, with 6 bases in between. Germline V gives CDR1 SNHLY, CDR2 FYNNEI.